Presented here are 9 T cell receptor beta chains from one specimen sequenced in a study of OX40 agonist ivuxolimab in advanced cancers. Sequencing used immunoSEQ multiplex PCR; TCRdb keeps in-frame clones, though not all of them. The data contain some 90,000 clones, about 89% of them singletons. Specimen: CD4+ or CD8+ T cells sorted from blood, collected in a trial of the OX40 agonist ivuxolimab. Receptor source: an adult with an advanced solid tumor such as melanoma, head and neck, liver or kidney cancer.

This clone was observed once. In DNA form, the CDR3 reads TGTGCCAGTAGTATCGGGACCGGACTACTCTTAGGGACAAGCTCCTACAATGAGCAGTTCTTC. Translated, it gives CASSIGTGLLLGTSSYNEQFF. J is TRBJ2-1 and V is TRBV19; TRBD1 or TRBD2 may be the D gene (6 bases each). This CDR3 region has 21 residues. CDR1 and CDR2 from the germline V gene are LNHDA and SQIVND (reference sequence). V was trimmed by 3 bases and J by 0 bases, leaving 27 bases between them.

This clone has a single count. J is TRBJ2-1 and V is TRBV27; 10 bases map to TRBD2. Germline CDR1 and CDR2: MNHEY and SMNVEV (reference sequence). V lost 6 bases, J lost 5 bases, and 10 bases stayed unmatched. The CDR3 has 16 amino acids. The CDR3 protein is CASSRLAGHENNEQFF. CDR3 coding DNA: TGTGCCAGCAGCAGACTAGCGGGTCATGAGAACAATGAGCAGTTCTTC.

The rearrangement links TRBV7-2 to TRBJ2-3, with 9 bases fitting TRBD2. CDR1 is SGHTA and CDR2 is FQGNSA in the germline V gene. The CDR3 runs 15 residues. Trimming cost V 6 bases and J 3 bases; bases outside gene matches: 7. The CDR3 reads CASSTALAGTDTQYF. In DNA form, the CDR3 reads TGTGCCAGCAGTACCGCCCTAGCGGGAACAGATACGCAGTATTTT.

The CDR3 sequence is CACGGGYGYTF. The CDR3 bases are TGTGCCTGCGGGGGGGGCTATGGCTACACCTTC. The gene calls are TRBV6-6 and TRBJ1-2, with D perhaps TRBD1 (5 bases). The length of the CDR3 is 11 residues. V was cut by 11 bases and J by 4 bases, with 11 bases left in between. Germline CDR1 reads MNHNY; CDR2 reads SVGAGI (reference sequence).

The J gene is TRBJ2-1, the V gene TRBV27, with D uncertain. The germline V gene has CDR1 MNHEY and CDR2 SMNVEV (reference sequence). Trimming left V 0 bases short and J 9 bases short, with 12 bases between. The length of the CDR3 is 14 residues. For the CDR3, the DNA is TGTGCCAGCAGTTTATCCCTCCCATACTTTGAGCAGTTCTTC. Amino acids: CASSLSLPYFEQFF.

V usage is TRBV28 and J usage is TRBJ1-4; D not resolved. Trimming removed 1 base from V and 5 bases from J, with 11 bases in between. The length of the CDR3 is 15 residues. Germline V gene sequence: CDR1 MDHEN, CDR2 SYDVKM. CDR3 region: CASSLFGVSNEKLFF. CDR3 nucleotides: TGTGCCAGCAGTTTATTTGGGGTGTCCAATGAAAAACTGTTTTTT.

The chain carries TRBV4-2 and TRBJ2-3, with a possible D match to TRBD2 (6 bases). Germline V gene lookup returns CDR1 LGHNA and CDR2 YNFKEQ. Trimming shortened V by 0 bases and J by 6 bases, and 25 bases separated the two germline ends. The CDR3 runs to 19 residues. CDR3 nucleotide sequence: TGTGCCAGCAGCCAAGATTCGGGGTCGTGGCAGGAGGGTACGGATACGCAGTATTTT. This sequence encodes CASSQDSGSWQEGTDTQYF.

This clone was seen a single time. The chain uses TRBV28 and TRBJ2-3; 10 positions agree with TRBD2. This CDR3 region has 19 residues. V gave up 4 bases and J gave up 0 bases; unmatched junction bases: 13. Per germline, CDR1 MDHEN and CDR2 SYDVKM. The CDR3 DNA sequence: TGTGCCAGCAGTTCCCGGACTAGCGGCTTCACGTCCAGCACAGATACGCAGTATTTT. This codes for CASSSRTSGFTSSTDTQYF. Looking up the rest from reference TRBV28 and TRBJ2-3 gives the full variable domain: DVKVTQSSRYLVKRTGEKVFLECVQDMDHENMFWYRQDPGLGLRLIYFSYDVKMKEKGDIPEGYSVSREKKERFSLILESASTNQTSMYLCASSSRTSGFTSSTDTQYFGPGTRLTVL.

The genes are TRBV10-3 and TRBJ2-2, with 13 nucleotides matching TRBD2. The CDR3 runs 17 residues. V lost 2 bases and J lost 4; bases outside the gene matches: 4. Germline CDR1 ENHRY, CDR2 SYGVKD. CDR3 residues: CAISEPGLAGATGELFF. For the CDR3, the DNA is TGTGCCATCAGTGAGCCAGGACTAGCGGGAGCCACCGGGGAGCTGTTTTTT.